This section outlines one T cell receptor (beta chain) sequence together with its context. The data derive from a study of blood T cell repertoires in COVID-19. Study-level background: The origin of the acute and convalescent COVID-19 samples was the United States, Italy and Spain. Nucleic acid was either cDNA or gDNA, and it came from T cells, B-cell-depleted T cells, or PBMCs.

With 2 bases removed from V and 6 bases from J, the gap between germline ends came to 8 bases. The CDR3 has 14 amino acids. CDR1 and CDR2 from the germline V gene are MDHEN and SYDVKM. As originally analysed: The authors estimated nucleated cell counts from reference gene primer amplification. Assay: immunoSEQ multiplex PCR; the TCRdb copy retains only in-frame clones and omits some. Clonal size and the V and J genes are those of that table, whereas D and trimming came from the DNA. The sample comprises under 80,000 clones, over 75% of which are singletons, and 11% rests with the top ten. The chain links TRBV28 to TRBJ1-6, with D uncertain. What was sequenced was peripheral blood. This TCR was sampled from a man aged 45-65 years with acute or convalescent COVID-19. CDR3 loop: CASSLEVVNSPLHF. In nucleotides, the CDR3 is TGTGCCAGCAGTTTAGAGGTGGTTAATTCACCCCTCCACTTT.